One sample yielded the 2 T cell receptor beta chains listed below, sequenced in a study of T cells after yellow fever vaccination (dated by TCRdb to the late 2010s). In light of the paper, this sample's treatment or condition label describes: live attenuated yellow fever vaccine strain. The library was prepared using 5' RACE. For sequencing, an Illumina HiSeq 2500 was employed. The public reads were reanalyzed by TCRdb: fastp trimming at Q25, MiXCR alignment, in-frame beta chains only. Entries are consolidated by CDR3 protein sequence, retaining the most common genes and DNA. The sample table contains approximately 300,000 distinct CDR3 sequences; only one count was recorded for over 8% of them. Roughly 18% of the sample is held by the ten biggest clonotypes. This sample comprised PBMCs, obtained on the day of the first yellow fever vaccination. The receptors were sampled from a man younger than 35 who received the YFV17D yellow fever vaccine.

Comments on this clonotype: Sequence at one end of the junction differs from germline and may be a read error. J is TRBJ2-1 and V is TRBV5-1; TRBD1 or TRBD2 may be the D gene (5 bases each). This CDR3 has 13 amino acids. CDR1 is SGHRS, CDR2 YFSETQ, per germline. The CDR3 DNA is TGCGCCAGCAGGCCATCCCCCGGGGACGCCCCGATCTTC. Its protein is CASRPSPGDAPIF. The whole variable domain, filled in from reference TRBV5-1 and TRBJ2-1, reads KAGVTQTPRYLIKTRGQQVTLSCSPISGHRSVSWYQQTPGQGLQFLFEYFSETQRNKGNFPGRFSGRQFSNSRSEMNVSTLELGDSALYLCASRPSPGDAPIFGPGTRLTVL.

The V gene is TRBV20-1, the J gene TRBJ1-6; D gene uncertain. CDR3 length equals 12 residues. The ends were cut back, 2 bases at V and 8 bases at J, with 7 bases in the middle. Germline values: CDR1 DFQATT, CDR2 SNEGSKA (reference sequence). The CDR3 protein is CSARFGDSPLHF. CDR3 bases: TGCAGTGCTAGATTTGGGGATTCACCCCTCCACTTT.